This entry features one TCR beta chain sequence. Its antigen is as yet unknown. The germline V gene encodes CDR1 SEHNR and CDR2 FQNEAQ (reference sequence). This CDR3 has 16 residues. Trimming took off 4 bases at V and 1 base at J, with 11 bases between the two ends. The data were obtained in a study of blood T cells in healthy people across ages. Study-wide results and limits: Long-lived donors exceeded aged donors in naive CD4+ cells and diversity.

Total RNA amounts of at least 6 micrograms were extracted per sample. For the second PCR, which ran for roughly 6 to 12 cycles, a sample-barcoded 5' primer and a J-beta primer mix were used. A template-switch adaptor containing 12 random nucleotides labeled each cDNA molecule. TCRdb re-called the 5' RACE reads through MiXCR, storing one row per CDR3 protein. The sample lists about 1.1 million distinct CDR3 sequences; roughly two fifths were seen once. The clonotype comes from a man aged 18 to 29 in good health. Specimen: blood. The chain is built from TRBV7-9 and TRBJ1-6, with D unresolved. The CDR3 loop is CASSSTGSSYNSPLHF. The CDR3 coding sequence is TGTGCCAGCAGCTCTACGGGTAGTTCCTATAATTCACCCCTCCACTTT.